Each of the 7 T cell receptor beta chains below was sequenced from the same sample in a study of blood T cell repertoires in COVID-19. Sequencing was performed with immunoSEQ multiplex PCR; in TCRdb, only in-frame clones are kept and a portion is missing. The sample includes 80,000 to 95,000 clones, roughly 84% of them seen just once. The sequencing sample was made of peripheral blood. The receptors stem from a woman at least 80 years old with active or convalescent COVID-19.

The rearrangement joins TRBV5-8 to TRBJ1-3; the match to TRBD1 covers 7 bases. Looked up from germline, CDR1 is SGHTS and CDR2 is YDEGEE. V shed 4 bases and J 4 bases; nucleotides not matched to a gene: 5. The CDR3 consists of 14 residues. CDR3 nucleotide sequence: TGTGCCAGCAGCCTCGACAGGGTCGGAAACACCATATATTTT. Encoded protein: CASSLDRVGNTIYF. Full variable domain (remainder filled in from reference TRBV5-8 and TRBJ1-3): EAGVTQSPTHLIKTRGQQATLRCSPISGHTSVYWYQQALGLGLQFLLWYDEGEERNRGNFPPRFSGRQFPNYSSELNVNALELEDSALYLCASSLDRVGNTIYFGEGSWLTVV.

V usage is TRBV27 and J usage is TRBJ2-2; TRBD1 matches at 8 bases. CDR3 length equals 19 residues. Germline CDR1 is MNHEY and CDR2 is SMNVEV (reference sequence). After removal of 0 bases from V and 0 bases from J, the junction contained 9 bases not matched to a gene. CDR3 in DNA: TGTGCCAGCAGTTTATCGGGGGTAAGGACAGGGACGAACACCGGGGAGCTGTTTTTT. It specifies CASSLSGVRTGTNTGELFF.

The CDR3 protein is CASSSPSGAVNTQYF. As DNA, the CDR3 is TGTGCCAGCAGTTCTCCTAGCGGGGCCGTTAATACGCAGTATTTT. The rearrangement links TRBV28 to TRBJ2-3; 9 bases line up with TRBD2. V lost 4 bases, J lost 7 bases, and 9 bases stayed unmatched. There are 15 residues in the CDR3. Germline values: CDR1 MDHEN, CDR2 SYDVKM.

This clone has only a few counts. This chain links TRBV2 with TRBJ2-7, with D uncertain. This CDR3 has 12 residues. Trimming shortened V by 4 bases and J by 3 bases, and 7 bases separated the two germline ends. Germline CDR1 SNHLY, CDR2 FYNNEI. The CDR3 here is CASSATGYEQYF. CDR3 nucleotide sequence: TGTGCCAGCAGTGCTACGGGCTACGAGCAGTACTTC.

This sequence joins TRBV5-1 and TRBJ2-1, with 8 bases fitting TRBD2. CDR1 is SGHRS, CDR2 YFSETQ, per germline. CDR3 size: 15 residues. The V gene end was trimmed by 4 bases and the J gene end by 4 bases; junction bases not matched to a gene: 7. The CDR3 reads CASSLTSGPYNEQFF. CDR3 sequence (DNA): TGCGCCAGCAGCCTAACTAGCGGCCCGTACAATGAGCAGTTCTTC.

V usage is TRBV3-1 (or the pseudogene TRBV3-2) and J usage is TRBJ2-4, with D maybe TRBD1 (5 bases). Trimming stripped 0 bases from V and 0 bases from J, with 12 bases between. CDR3 length equals 17 residues. Per germline, CDR1 LGHDT and CDR2 YNNKEL (reference sequence). CDR3 coding DNA: TGTGCCAGCAGCCAAGAAAAAGGGGCCCGAGCCAAAAACATTCAGTACTTC. Its translation: CASSQEKGARAKNIQYF.

V usage is TRBV30 and J usage is TRBJ1-2; D is unresolved. The CDR3 covers 15 residues. The V end lost 2 bases, the J end lost 8 bases, and 21 bases lay between the germline ends. Germline CDR1 GTSNPN, CDR2 SVGIG (reference sequence). DNA for the CDR3: TGTGCCTGGAGTCCTGAAATCGACTTTTTCGGCGGCTACACCTTC. Protein sequence: CAWSPEIDFFGGYTF.